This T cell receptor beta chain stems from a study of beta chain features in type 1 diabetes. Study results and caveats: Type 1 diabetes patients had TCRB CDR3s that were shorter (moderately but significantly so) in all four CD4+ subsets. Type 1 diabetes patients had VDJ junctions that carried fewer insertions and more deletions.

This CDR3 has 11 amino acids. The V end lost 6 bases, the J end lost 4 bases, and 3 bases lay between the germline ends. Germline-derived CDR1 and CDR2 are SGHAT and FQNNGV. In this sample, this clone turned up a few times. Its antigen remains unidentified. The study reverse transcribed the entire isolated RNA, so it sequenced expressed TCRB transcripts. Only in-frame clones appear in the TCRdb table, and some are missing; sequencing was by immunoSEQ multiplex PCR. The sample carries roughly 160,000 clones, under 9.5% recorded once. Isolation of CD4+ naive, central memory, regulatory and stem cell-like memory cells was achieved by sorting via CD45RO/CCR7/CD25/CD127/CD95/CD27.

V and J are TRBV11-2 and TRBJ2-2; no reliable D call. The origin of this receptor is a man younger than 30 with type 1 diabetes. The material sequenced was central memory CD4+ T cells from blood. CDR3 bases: TGTGCCAGCAGGGCCACCGGGGAGCTGTTTTTT. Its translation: CASRATGELFF.